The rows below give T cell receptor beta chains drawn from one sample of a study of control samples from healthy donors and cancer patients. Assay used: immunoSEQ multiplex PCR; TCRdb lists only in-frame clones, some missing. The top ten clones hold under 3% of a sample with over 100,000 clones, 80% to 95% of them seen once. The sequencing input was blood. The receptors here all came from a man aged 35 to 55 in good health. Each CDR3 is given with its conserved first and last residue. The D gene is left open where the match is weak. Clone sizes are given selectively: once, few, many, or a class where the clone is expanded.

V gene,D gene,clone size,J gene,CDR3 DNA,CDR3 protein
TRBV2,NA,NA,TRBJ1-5,TGTGCCAGCAGGGGTCGACAGGTTTCATCGATGCAGCCCCAGCATTTT,CASRGRQVSSMQPQHF
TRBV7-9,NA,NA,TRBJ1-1,TGTGCCAGCAGCGACGTCCCCGGGACCGTACCTGAAGCTTTCTTT,CASSDVPGTVPEAFF
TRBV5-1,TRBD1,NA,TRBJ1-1,TGCGCCAGCAGTGGGGGACAGCCCGACACTGAAGCTTTCTTT,CASSGGQPDTEAFF
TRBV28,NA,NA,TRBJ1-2,TGTGCCAGCAGTTCAGGGCGCGGTGGCTACACCTTC,CASSSGRGGYTF
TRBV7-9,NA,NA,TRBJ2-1,TGTGCCAGCACCAGCGGTCATACGGGTGAGCAGTTCTTC,CASTSGHTGEQFF
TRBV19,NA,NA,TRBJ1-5,TGTGCCAGTAGCCTCGGGCTTGGGGTCTCCGAAGGGCCCCAGCATTTT,CASSLGLGVSEGPQHF
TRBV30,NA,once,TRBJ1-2,TGTGCCTGGAGCCCGGCGGGGGTGAATGGCTACACCTTC,CAWSPAGVNGYTF
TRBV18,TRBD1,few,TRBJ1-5,TGTGCCAGCCAGGGACAGATCAATCAGCCCCAGCATTTT,CASQGQINQPQHF
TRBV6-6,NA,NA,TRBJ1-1,TGTGCCAGCAGTTACTCGAGTCCCGCATTAATGACTGAAGCTTTCTTT,CASSYSSPALMTEAFF
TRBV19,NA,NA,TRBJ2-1,TGTGCCAGTACACCATCCGGGACAAAGGGCAATGAGCAGTTCTTC,CASTPSGTKGNEQFF
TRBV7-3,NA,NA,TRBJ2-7,TGTGCCAGCAGCCCAGGGATTGTGTCCTACGAGCAGTACTTC,CASSPGIVSYEQYF
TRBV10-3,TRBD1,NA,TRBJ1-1,TGTGCCATCAGCTTACAGGGGGCAAACGGTGAAGCTTTCTTT,CAISLQGANGEAFF
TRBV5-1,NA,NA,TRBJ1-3,TGCGCCAGCAGCTTGGAGGGATCTGGAAACACCATATATTTT,CASSLEGSGNTIYF
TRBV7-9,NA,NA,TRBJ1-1,TGTGCCAGCAGTCAAGGTTTGGGGTCGACTGAAGCTTTCTTT,CASSQGLGSTEAFF
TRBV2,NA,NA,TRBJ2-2,TGTGCCAGCAGTGAAGACAGCGGGGAGCTGTTTTTT,CASSEDSGELFF
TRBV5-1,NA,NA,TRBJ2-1,TGCGCCAGCAGCTGGGGCCCCAGCTCCTACAATGAGCAGTTCTTC,CASSWGPSSYNEQFF
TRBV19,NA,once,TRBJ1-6,TGTGCCAGTAAGGACTCAGCGGGGGCCCTAAATAATTCACCCCTCCACTTT,CASKDSAGALNNSPLHF
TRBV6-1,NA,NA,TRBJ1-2,TGTGCCAGCAGTGAACGACGACGTCCAACTAACTATGGCTACACCTTC,CASSERRRPTNYGYTF
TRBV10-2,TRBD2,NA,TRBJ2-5,TGCGCCAGCAGTGAAGGTCAAGCGGGGAAAGAGACCCAGTACTTC,CASSEGQAGKETQYF
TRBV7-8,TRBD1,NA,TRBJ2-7,TGTGCCAGCAGCTTAAACGCAGGGGGCTTGAACGAGCAGTACTTC,CASSLNAGGLNEQYF
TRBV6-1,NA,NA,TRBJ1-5,TGTGCCAGCAGTGAAGGGCGGTCTAGCAATCAGCCCCAGCATTTT,CASSEGRSSNQPQHF
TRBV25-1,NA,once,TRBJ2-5,TGTGCCAGCAGTGAATTTAGGGTGGGGGAGACCCAGTACTTC,CASSEFRVGETQYF